This is a list of T cell receptor beta chains from one sample in a study of kidney transplant recipient with SARS-CoV-2 infection. MiXCR, applied by TCRdb to the reads, yields one record per CDR3 protein. The sample shows under 250,000 distinct CDR3 sequences, roughly 26% of them seen only once. Sequencing used a blood sample, obtained at baseline and between days 110 and 120 from a kidney transplant recipient. Receptors originate from a male patient between 25 and 40 years old who had COVID-19 and was a kidney transplant recipient. Some T cells may be the graft donor's. Each CDR3 is given with its conserved first and last residue. Each record gives: CDR3 protein, clone size, J gene, V gene. Each size is once, few or many counts, or a class when the clone is expanded.

cdr3_aa: CASGQNTIYF; clone_size: many; j_call: TRBJ1-3; v_call: TRBV28
cdr3_aa: CASSLEWTGGDTGELFF; clone_size: many; j_call: TRBJ2-2; v_call: TRBV7-8
cdr3_aa: CASSGMDPISFSETQYF; clone_size: many; j_call: TRBJ2-5; v_call: TRBV3-1
cdr3_aa: CASSWGQMTEAFF; clone_size: many; j_call: TRBJ1-1; v_call: TRBV7-9
cdr3_aa: CASSEMDGNYGYTF; clone_size: many; j_call: TRBJ1-2; v_call: TRBV5-1
cdr3_aa: CASSLRDSYNSPLHF; clone_size: many; j_call: TRBJ1-6; v_call: TRBV6-5
cdr3_aa: CASSSLVASNEQFF; clone_size: few; j_call: TRBJ2-1; v_call: TRBV11-3
cdr3_aa: CASSKARGEDYEQYF; clone_size: many; j_call: TRBJ2-7; v_call: TRBV21-1
cdr3_aa: CASSAYLRGSHTGELFF; clone_size: many; j_call: TRBJ2-2; v_call: TRBV11-2
cdr3_aa: CASSPGSWADTQYF; clone_size: few; j_call: TRBJ2-3; v_call: TRBV9